These 17 T cell receptor beta chains share one sample of origin, sequenced in a study of T cell repertoires in cytomegalovirus infection. These receptors are not linked to any known antigen. TCRdb reanalysed the reads using MiXCR and keeps one entry per CDR3 protein. The sample shows hundreds of thousands of distinct CDR3 sequences, more than 30% of them seen only once. Sequencing was performed on cultured PBMCs, taken from culture after CMV antigen stimulation. The receptor source for this set is a human donor in good health (CMV status not recorded). Some clones in this sample may be carry-over from other donors' samples.

This clonotype was seen repeatedly, ten times or more. The chain carries TRBV7-2 and TRBJ2-5; 10 bases are a match to TRBD2. With 4 bases clipped from V and 4 bases from J, the junction kept 6 bases outside the gene matches. CDR3 length: 15 residues. In germline, CDR1 is SGHTA, CDR2 FQGNSA. The CDR3 nucleotides read TGTGCCAGCAGCTCCTCAGCGGGAGGGCGAGAGACCCAGTACTTC. As protein: CASSSSAGGRETQYF.

Many counts were recorded for this clonotype. V is TRBV19 and J is TRBJ1-2; D is possibly TRBD1 (6 bases). Germline V CDR1 and CDR2: LNHDA, SQIVND (reference sequence). This CDR3 has 16 residues. With 2 bases removed from V and 0 bases from J, the gap between germline ends came to 13 bases. The CDR3 loop is CASSISGGSSNYGYTF. In nucleotides, the CDR3 is TGTGCCAGTAGTATAAGCGGGGGCAGCTCTAACTATGGCTACACCTTC. Full variable domain (remainder filled in from reference TRBV19 and TRBJ1-2): DGGITQSPKYLFRKEGQNVTLSCEQNLNHDAMYWYRQDPGQGLRLIYYSQIVNDFQKGDIAEGYSVSREKKESFPLTVTSAQKNPTAFYLCASSISGGSSNYGYTFGSGTRLTVV.

The rearrangement links TRBV7-9 to TRBJ1-2; 9 nucleotides line up with TRBD1. The germline gives CDR1 SEHNR, CDR2 FQNEAQ (reference sequence). The CDR3 totals 15 residues. The junction had 8 bases not matched to a gene; V was cut back by 4 bases and J by 5 bases. CDR3 DNA: TGTGCCAGCAGCTCTTCCTTGGACAGGGGATATGGCTACACCTTC. It specifies CASSSSLDRGYGYTF. The variable domain in full, with the rest retrieved from reference TRBV7-9 and TRBJ1-2, is DTGVSQNPRHKITKRGQNVTFRCDPISEHNRLYWYRQTLGQGPEFLTYFQNEAQLEKSRLLSDRFSAERPKGSFSTLEIQRTEQGDSAMYLCASSSSLDRGYGYTFGSGTRLTVV.

The chain links TRBV27 to TRBJ1-4; D gene unclear. Trimming shortened V by 3 bases and J by 7 bases, and 12 bases separated the two germline ends. The CDR3 totals 14 residues. Germline values: CDR1 MNHEY, CDR2 SMNVEV (reference sequence). Written as DNA, the CDR3 is TGTGCCAGCAGTTTCACAGCCTCGGGTGAAAAACTGTTTTTT. Translation: CASSFTASGEKLFF.

The chain carries TRBV9 and TRBJ2-2; 11 bases are a match to TRBD2. The length of the CDR3 is 17 residues. Unmatched junction bases numbered 8, after V lost 4 bases and J lost 3 bases. Germline lookup yields CDR1 SGDLS and CDR2 YYNGEE. The CDR3 loop is CASSTLLAGGDTGELFF. The CDR3 nucleotides read TGTGCCAGCAGCACTCTTCTAGCGGGAGGCGACACCGGGGAGCTGTTTTTT.

The chain has TRBV7-8 and TRBJ2-7, with D hard to call. The CDR3 contains 13 residues. Per germline, CDR1 SGHVS and CDR2 FQNEAQ. Trimming left V 2 bases short and J 5 bases short, with 10 bases between. CDR3 in DNA: TGTGCCAGCAGCTTATCACGGTCTAACGAGCAGTACGTC. The encoded protein is CASSLSRSNEQYV.

This clonotype turned up a few times. The chain carries TRBV19 and TRBJ1-5; D remains unclear. Trimming pared 6 bases from V and 0 bases from J, leaving 9 bases between. The CDR3 is made up of 14 amino acids. Germline V gene sequence: CDR1 LNHDA, CDR2 SQIVND (reference sequence). Written as DNA, the CDR3 is TGTGCCAGTAGCGTTACAGCTAGCAATCAGCCCCAGCATTTT. Translated: CASSVTASNQPQHF.

This clonotype was recorded many times. The chain carries TRBV7-2 and TRBJ2-3; D is uncertain. CDR1 SGHTA and CDR2 FQGNSA come from the germline V gene. CDR3 length: 12 amino acids. V shed 5 bases and J shed 4 bases, with 7 bases lying between them. The CDR3 DNA follows: TGTGCCAGCAGCCCCACGTCAGATACGCAGTATTTT. It translates to CASSPTSDTQYF.

This chain connects TRBV20-1 to TRBJ2-5, with D unclear. The CDR3 length is 11 residues. V was cut by 6 bases and J by 1 base, with 6 bases left in between. Germline CDR1 is DFQATT and CDR2 is SNEGSKA (reference sequence). The CDR3 region is CSARPQETQYF. In DNA, the CDR3 is TGCAGTGCCCGGCCCCAAGAGACCCAGTACTTC.

This chain uses TRBV27 with TRBJ2-2, with 9 bases matching TRBD2. CDR3 length: 18 residues. Germline V lookup: CDR1 MNHEY, CDR2 SMNVEV (reference sequence). Germline trimming cut 7 bases from V and 3 bases from J; bases unmatched to any gene: 15. CDR3 in DNA: TGTGCCAGCACCTTTGACTATACAGCGGGAGGTTACACCGGGGAGCTGTTTTTT. It translates to CASTFDYTAGGYTGELFF.

This sequence joins TRBV28 and TRBJ2-1, with D maybe TRBD1 (6 bases). The V gene's germline CDR1 is MDHEN and CDR2 SYDVKM. CDR3 length equals 13 residues. The ends were cut back, 5 bases at V and 10 bases at J, with 15 bases in the middle. CDR3 bases: TGTGCCAGCAGTCTGCAACAGGGCCGGGAGCAGTTCTTC. It encodes CASSLQQGREQFF.

The chain has TRBV7-2 and TRBJ2-1, with TRBD1 matching 7 bases. The junction had 3 bases not matched to a gene; V was cut back by 1 base and J by 0 bases. The germline gives CDR1 SGHTA, CDR2 FQGNSA. This CDR3 contains 16 residues. CDR3 sequence: CASSLDGDSSYNEQFF. In DNA, the CDR3 is TGTGCCAGCAGCTTAGATGGGGACAGCTCCTACAATGAGCAGTTCTTC.

This clonotype came up many times. The V call is TRBV7-2, the J call TRBJ2-7, with 8 positions matching TRBD1. V was clipped by 4 bases and J by 3 bases; unmatched bases: 5. There are 14 residues in the CDR3. Per the germline V gene, CDR1 is SGHTA and CDR2 is FQGNSA. In DNA, the CDR3 is TGTGCCAGCAGCTCAGGAGGACAGGGCTACGAGCAGTACTTC. Its protein product is CASSSGGQGYEQYF.

The chain recombines TRBV19 with TRBJ1-1; perhaps TRBD1 as D (6 bases). The CDR3 runs to 15 residues. V lost 7 bases and J lost 4, with 19 bases in between. Germline CDR1 LNHDA, CDR2 SQIVND (reference sequence). DNA of the CDR3: TGTGCCAGTAAAGAGTGGAACAGGGTCGGCACTGAAGCTTTCTTT. Its protein is CASKEWNRVGTEAFF. Full variable domain (missing parts from reference TRBV19 and TRBJ1-1): DGGITQSPKYLFRKEGQNVTLSCEQNLNHDAMYWYRQDPGQGLRLIYYSQIVNDFQKGDIAEGYSVSREKKESFPLTVTSAQKNPTAFYLCASKEWNRVGTEAFFGQGTRLTVV.

The J gene is TRBJ2-1, the V gene TRBV28; TRBD2 aligns across 11 bases. The trim removed 7 bases at V and 12 bases at J, leaving 5 bases unmatched. CDR3 length equals 12 residues. Germline V gene sequence: CDR1 MDHEN, CDR2 SYDVKM. The CDR3 sequence is CASTASGRRQFF. The CDR3 coding sequence is TGTGCCAGCACCGCTAGCGGGAGGAGGCAGTTCTTC.

The chain combines TRBV5-1 with TRBJ2-3; D is perhaps TRBD1 (6 bases). V was cut by 6 bases and J by 9 bases, with 20 bases left in between. CDR3 length equals 14 residues. Germline V gene data show CDR1 as SGHRS and CDR2 as YFSETQ. The CDR3 coding sequence is TGCGCCAGCACCGCAACGGAGACAGGAGCCACGCAGTATTTT. Its translation is CASTATETGATQYF.

V usage is TRBV19 and J usage is TRBJ1-1, with D uncertain. Germline CDR1 reads LNHDA; CDR2 reads SQIVND (reference sequence). The ends were cut back, 5 bases at V and 8 bases at J, with 24 bases in the middle. The CDR3 runs 16 residues. CDR3 sequence (DNA): TGTGCCAGTAGTCCTTTGAGGGCCGGCAATGGGCTAGAAGCTTTCTTT. Amino acid sequence: CASSPLRAGNGLEAFF.